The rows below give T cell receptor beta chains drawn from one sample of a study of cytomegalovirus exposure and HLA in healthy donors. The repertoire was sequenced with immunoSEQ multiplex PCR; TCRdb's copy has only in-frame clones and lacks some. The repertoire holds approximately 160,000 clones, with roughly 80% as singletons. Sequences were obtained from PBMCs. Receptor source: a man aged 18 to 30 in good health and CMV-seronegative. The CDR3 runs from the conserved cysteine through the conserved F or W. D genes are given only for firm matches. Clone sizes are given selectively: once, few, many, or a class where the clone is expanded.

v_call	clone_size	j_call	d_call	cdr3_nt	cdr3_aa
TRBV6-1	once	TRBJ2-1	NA	TGTGCCAGCAGACAGTCCTCCTACAATGAGCAGTTCTTC	CASRQSSYNEQFF
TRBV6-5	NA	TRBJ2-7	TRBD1	TGTGCCAGCAGTTACGACGGTAGGACAGGGTACGAGCAGTACTTC	CASSYDGRTGYEQYF
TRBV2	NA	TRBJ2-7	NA	TGTGCCAGCAGTGACAGGGCTACCCACGAGCAGTACTTC	CASSDRATHEQYF
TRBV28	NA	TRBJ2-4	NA	TGTGCCAGCAGGTCTTACAGGGCCCTAGCCAAAAACATTCAGTACTTC	CASRSYRALAKNIQYF
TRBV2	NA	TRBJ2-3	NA	TGTGCCAGCGAACGGACTATCCCAGATACGCAGTATTTT	CASERTIPDTQYF
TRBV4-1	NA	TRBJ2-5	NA	TGCGCCAGCAGCCAAGGTTGGCAGACCCAGTACTTC	CASSQGWQTQYF
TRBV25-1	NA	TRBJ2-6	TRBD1	TGTGCCAGCAGGGGGACAGGGGGCGCTGGGGCCAACGTCCTGACTTTC	CASRGTGGAGANVLTF
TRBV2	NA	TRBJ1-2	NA	TGTGCCAGCACCTCCCTCGGAACCTCAGGCTATGGCTACACCTTC	CASTSLGTSGYGYTF
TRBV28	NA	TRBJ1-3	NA	TGTGCCAGCAGTCGAACAGGGCTCTCTGGAAACACCATATATTTT	CASSRTGLSGNTIYF
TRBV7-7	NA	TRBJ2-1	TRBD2	TGTGCTAGCAGCTTGGGGGGGGTAAGCAATGAGCAGTTCTTC	CASSLGGVSNEQFF
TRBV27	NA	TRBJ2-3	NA	TGTGCCAGCCGAGGGCAGGGCACAGATACGCAGTATTTT	CASRGQGTDTQYF
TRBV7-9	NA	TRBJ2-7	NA	TGTGCCAGCAGCTTACCATCCGGGACACCCTACGAGCAGTACTTC	CASSLPSGTPYEQYF
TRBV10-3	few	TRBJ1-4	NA	TGTGCCATCAGTGCCGGGAATGAAAAACTGTTTTTT	CAISAGNEKLFF
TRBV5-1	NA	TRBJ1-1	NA	TGCGCCAGCAGCTTGACCCCCGGGACTTCTGAAGCTTTCTTT	CASSLTPGTSEAFF
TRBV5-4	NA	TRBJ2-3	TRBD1	TGTGCCAGCAGGACAGGGAGCACAGATACGCAGTATTTT	CASRTGSTDTQYF
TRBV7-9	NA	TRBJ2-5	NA	TGTGCCAGCAGCTTAGAGCCCCCAGAGACCCAGTACTTC	CASSLEPPETQYF
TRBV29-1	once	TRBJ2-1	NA	TGCAGCGGGCGCCGGGACACCCCTTACAATGAGCAGTTCTTC	CSGRRDTPYNEQFF
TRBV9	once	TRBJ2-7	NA	TGTGCCAGCAGCGACAGAGACAGTTCAACTAACGAGCAGTACTTC	CASSDRDSSTNEQYF
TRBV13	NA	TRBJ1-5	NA	TGTGCCAGCAGCTTACCAGGACAGCCCCAGCATTTT	CASSLPGQPQHF
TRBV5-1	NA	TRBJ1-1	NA	TGCGCCAGCAGAAACCGCCAGGGCGAAGCTTTCTTT	CASRNRQGEAFF
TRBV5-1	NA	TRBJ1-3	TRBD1	TGCGCCAGCAGCTTCACAGGGGCCTCTGGAAACACCATATATTTT	CASSFTGASGNTIYF
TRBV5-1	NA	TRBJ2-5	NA	TGCGCCAGCAGCTTGCCGGGTCGCCAAGAGACCCAGTACTTC	CASSLPGRQETQYF
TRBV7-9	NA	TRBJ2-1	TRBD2	TGTGCCAGCAGCTTTAGCGGGAGCTCCTACAATGAGCAGTTCTTC	CASSFSGSSYNEQFF
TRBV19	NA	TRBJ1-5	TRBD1	TGTGCCAGTAGTATTCTTGGGACAGCTTATGGGCAGCCCCAGCATTTT	CASSILGTAYGQPQHF
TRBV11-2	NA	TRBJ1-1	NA	TGTGCCAGCAGCTTAGGAGATACTGAAGCTTTCTTT	CASSLGDTEAFF
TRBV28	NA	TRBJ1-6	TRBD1	TGTGCCATACAGGGGAATAATTCACCCCTCCACTTT	CAIQGNNSPLHF
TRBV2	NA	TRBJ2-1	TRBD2	TGTGCCAGCAGCGACCCGGGGGAGGGGAATGAGCAGTTCTTC	CASSDPGEGNEQFF
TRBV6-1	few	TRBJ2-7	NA	TGTGCCAGCAGCCTAATATGGCGGGGTATCGACGAGCAGTACTTC	CASSLIWRGIDEQYF
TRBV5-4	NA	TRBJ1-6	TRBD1	TGTGCCAGCAGCCCAGGGACAGCCTATAATTCACCCCTCCACTTT	CASSPGTAYNSPLHF
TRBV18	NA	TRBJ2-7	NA	TGTGCCAGCTCACCAAAGGCCAACAGGGAACGCGAGCAGTACTTC	CASSPKANREREQYF
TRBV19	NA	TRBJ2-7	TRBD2	TGTGCCAGTAGTATCCCGGGAGGACACGAGCAGTACTTC	CASSIPGGHEQYF
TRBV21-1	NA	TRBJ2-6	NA	TGTGCCAGCAGCAAAGGACAGGGGGCCAACGTCCTGACTTTC	CASSKGQGANVLTF
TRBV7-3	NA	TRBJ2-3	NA	TGTGCCAGCAGCTCAGGGCTAAGCACAGATACGCAGTATTTT	CASSSGLSTDTQYF
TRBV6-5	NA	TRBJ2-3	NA	TGTGCCAGCAGTTACGGTGGCCACACAGATACGCAGTATTTT	CASSYGGHTDTQYF
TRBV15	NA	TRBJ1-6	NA	TGTGCCACCAGCAGAGATACGAGGACTCAAACACCCCTCCACTTT	CATSRDTRTQTPLHF
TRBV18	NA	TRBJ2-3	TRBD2	TGTGCCAGCTCACAAAGCGGGGGAGTAAGCACAGATACGCAGTATTTT	CASSQSGGVSTDTQYF
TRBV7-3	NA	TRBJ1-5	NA	TGTGCCAGCAGCTTATGGTATGCAGTCAATCAGCCCCAGCATTTT	CASSLWYAVNQPQHF
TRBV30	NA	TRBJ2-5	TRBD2	TGTGCCTGGACTAGCGGGCAAGAGACCCAGTACTTC	CAWTSGQETQYF
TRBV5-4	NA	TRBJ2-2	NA	TGTGCCAGCAGCACTAGGACAGGGAGGGCCGGGGAGCTGTTTTTT	CASSTRTGRAGELFF
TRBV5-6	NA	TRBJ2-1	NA	TGTGCCAGCAGCCAACTAGGGACAACCTACAATGAGCAGTTCTTC	CASSQLGTTYNEQFF
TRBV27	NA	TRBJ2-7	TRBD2	TGTGCCAGCAGAGCGGGGACGGCTAGCTCCTACGAGCAGTACTTC	CASRAGTASSYEQYF
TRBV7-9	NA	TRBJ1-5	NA	TGTGCCAGCAGTCGGCATGGAGAGCCCCAGCATTTT	CASSRHGEPQHF
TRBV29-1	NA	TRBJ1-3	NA	TGCAGCATTGGGCAGTCCTCTGGAAACACCATATATTTT	CSIGQSSGNTIYF
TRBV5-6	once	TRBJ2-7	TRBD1	TGTGCCAGCAGCTTGGGGGACAGCATCTACGAGCAGTACTTC	CASSLGDSIYEQYF
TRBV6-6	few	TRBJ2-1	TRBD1	TGTGCCAGCAGGTCCGGGACAGCGATTAATGAGCAGTTCTTC	CASRSGTAINEQFF
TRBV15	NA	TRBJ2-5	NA	TGTGCCACCAGCCGAACCACCGAGACAGACGGAGAGACCCAGTACTTC	CATSRTTETDGETQYF
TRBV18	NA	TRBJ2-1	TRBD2	TGTGCCAGCTCACCTACCGGGGAGGGTAAGAGTGAGCAGTTCTTC	CASSPTGEGKSEQFF
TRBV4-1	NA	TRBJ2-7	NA	TGCGCCAGCAGCCAAAGTAAGGGAGCCTACGAGCAGTACTTC	CASSQSKGAYEQYF
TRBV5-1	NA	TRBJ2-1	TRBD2	TGCGCCAGCAGCAAGGGACTAGGGGACAATGAGCAGTTCTTC	CASSKGLGDNEQFF
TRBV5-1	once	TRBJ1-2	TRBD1	TGCGCCAGCAGCTCTACAGGGGCGGGAGGCTACACCTTC	CASSSTGAGGYTF
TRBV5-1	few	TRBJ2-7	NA	TGCGCCAGCAGCTTAGACTTCTCCTACGAGCAGTACTTC	CASSLDFSYEQYF
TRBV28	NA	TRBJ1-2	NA	TGTGCCAGCCTCTTAAGGAGGAAGGATGGCTACACCTTC	CASLLRRKDGYTF
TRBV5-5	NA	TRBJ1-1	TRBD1	TGTGCCAGCAGCTTACAGGGGTGGAACACTGAAGCTTTCTTT	CASSLQGWNTEAFF
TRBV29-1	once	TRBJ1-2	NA	TGCAGCGTACCGCAGGCCCGTGGGTATGGCTACACCTTC	CSVPQARGYGYTF
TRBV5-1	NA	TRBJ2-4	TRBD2	TGCGCCAGCAGCTTGGAAGGGTTAGCGGGCAACATTCAGTACTTC	CASSLEGLAGNIQYF
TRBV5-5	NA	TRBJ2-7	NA	TGTGCCAGCAGCTTGTCCGCCCAGGCTTGGGAGCAGTACTTC	CASSLSAQAWEQYF
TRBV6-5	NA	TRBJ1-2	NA	TGTGCCAGCAGTTACTCGATCCGCAGTGTCGAAGGCTACACCTTC	CASSYSIRSVEGYTF
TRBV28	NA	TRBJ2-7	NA	TGTGCCAGCAGTTACTCAGGCCCTAACTACGAGCAGTACTTC	CASSYSGPNYEQYF
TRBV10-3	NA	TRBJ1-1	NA	TGTGCCTCCGGGGGGGAGGACGCTTTCTTT	CASGGEDAFF
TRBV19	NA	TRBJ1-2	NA	TGTGCCAGTAGTATGAGCAGGGGCCGGTACTATGGCTACACCTTC	CASSMSRGRYYGYTF